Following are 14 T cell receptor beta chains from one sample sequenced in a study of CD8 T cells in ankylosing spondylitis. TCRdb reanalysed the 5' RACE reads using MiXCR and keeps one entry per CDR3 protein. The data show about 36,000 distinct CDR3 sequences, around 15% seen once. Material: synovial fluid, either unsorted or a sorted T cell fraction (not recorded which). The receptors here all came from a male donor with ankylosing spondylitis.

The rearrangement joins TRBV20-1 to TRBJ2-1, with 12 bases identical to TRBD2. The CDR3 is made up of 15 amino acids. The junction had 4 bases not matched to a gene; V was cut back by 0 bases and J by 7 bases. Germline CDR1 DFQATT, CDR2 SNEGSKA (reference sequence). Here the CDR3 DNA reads TGCAGTGCTAGAGATTTGACTAGCGGGAGTAATGAGCAGTTCTTC. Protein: CSARDLTSGSNEQFF.

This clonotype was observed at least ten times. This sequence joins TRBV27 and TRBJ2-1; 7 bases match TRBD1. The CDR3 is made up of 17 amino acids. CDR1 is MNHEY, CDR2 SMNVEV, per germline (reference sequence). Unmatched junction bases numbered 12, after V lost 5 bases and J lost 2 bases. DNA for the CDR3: TGTGCCAGCAGTGCCTCCGGGACAGCTATAGCCTACAATGAGCAGTTCTTC. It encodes CASSASGTAIAYNEQFF.

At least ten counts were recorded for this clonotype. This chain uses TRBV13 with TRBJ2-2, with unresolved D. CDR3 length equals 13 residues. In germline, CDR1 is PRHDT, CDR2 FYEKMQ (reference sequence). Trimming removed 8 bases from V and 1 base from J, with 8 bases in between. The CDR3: CASGSGNTGELFF. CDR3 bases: TGTGCCAGCGGCAGTGGGAACACCGGGGAGCTGTTTTTT.

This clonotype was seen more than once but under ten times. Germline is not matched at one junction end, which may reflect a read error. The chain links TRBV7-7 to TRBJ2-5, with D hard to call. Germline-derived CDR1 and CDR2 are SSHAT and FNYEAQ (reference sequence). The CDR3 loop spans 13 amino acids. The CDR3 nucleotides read TGTGCTAGCAGTGTTGGTTGCCAAGAGACCCAGTACTTC. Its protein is CASSVGCQETQYF. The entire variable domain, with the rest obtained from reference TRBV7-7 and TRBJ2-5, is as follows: GAGVSQSPRYKVTKRGQDVTLRCDPISSHATLYWYQQALGQGPEFLTYFNYEAQPDKSGLPSDRFSAERPEGSISTLTIQRTEQRDSAMYRCASSVGCQETQYFGPGTRLLVL.

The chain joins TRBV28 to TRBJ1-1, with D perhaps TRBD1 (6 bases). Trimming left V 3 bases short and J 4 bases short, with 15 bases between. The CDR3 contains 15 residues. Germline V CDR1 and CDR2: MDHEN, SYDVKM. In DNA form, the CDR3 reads TGTGCCAGCAGTTTTCTCCCAGGGGCAGCCACTGAAGCTTTCTTT. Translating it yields CASSFLPGAATEAFF. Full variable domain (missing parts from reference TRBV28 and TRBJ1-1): DVKVTQSSRYLVKRTGEKVFLECVQDMDHENMFWYRQDPGLGLRLIYFSYDVKMKEKGDIPEGYSVSREKKERFSLILESASTNQTSMYLCASSFLPGAATEAFFGQGTRLTVV.

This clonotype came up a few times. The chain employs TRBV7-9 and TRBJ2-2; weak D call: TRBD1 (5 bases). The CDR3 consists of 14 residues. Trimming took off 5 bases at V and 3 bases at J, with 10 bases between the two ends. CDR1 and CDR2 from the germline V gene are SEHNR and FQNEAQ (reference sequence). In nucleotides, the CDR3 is TGTGCCAGCAGCACCGCAGGGTACACCGGGGAGCTGTTTTTT. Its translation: CASSTAGYTGELFF.

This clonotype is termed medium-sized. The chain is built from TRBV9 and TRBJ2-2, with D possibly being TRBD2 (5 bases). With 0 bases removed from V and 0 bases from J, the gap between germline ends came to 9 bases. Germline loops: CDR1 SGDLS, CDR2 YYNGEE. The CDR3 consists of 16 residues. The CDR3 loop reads CASSVGGGSNTGELFF. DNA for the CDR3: TGTGCCAGCAGCGTAGGAGGAGGATCGAACACCGGGGAGCTGTTTTTT.

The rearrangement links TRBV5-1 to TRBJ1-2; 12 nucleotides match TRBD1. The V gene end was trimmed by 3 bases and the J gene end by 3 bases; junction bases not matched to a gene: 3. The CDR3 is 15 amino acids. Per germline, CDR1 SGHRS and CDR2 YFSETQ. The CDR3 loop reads CASSWGTGGHYGYTF. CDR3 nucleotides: TGCGCCAGCAGCTGGGGGACAGGGGGCCACTATGGCTACACCTTC. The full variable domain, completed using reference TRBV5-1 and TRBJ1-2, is KAGVTQTPRYLIKTRGQQVTLSCSPISGHRSVSWYQQTPGQGLQFLFEYFSETQRNKGNFPGRFSGRQFSNSRSEMNVSTLELGDSALYLCASSWGTGGHYGYTFGSGTRLTVV.

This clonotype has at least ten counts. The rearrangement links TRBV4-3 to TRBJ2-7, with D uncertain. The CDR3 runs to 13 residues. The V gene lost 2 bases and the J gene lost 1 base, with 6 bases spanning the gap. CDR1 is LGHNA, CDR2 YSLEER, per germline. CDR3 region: CASSQRISYEQYF. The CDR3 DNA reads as TGCGCCAGCAGCCAAAGAATATCCTACGAGCAGTACTTC.

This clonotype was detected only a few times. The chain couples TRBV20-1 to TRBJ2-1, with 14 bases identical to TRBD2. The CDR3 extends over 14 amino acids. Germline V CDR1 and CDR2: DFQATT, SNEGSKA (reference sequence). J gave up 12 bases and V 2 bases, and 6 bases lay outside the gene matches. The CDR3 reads CSARPGTSGSRQFF. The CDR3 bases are TGCAGTGCTAGACCCGGGACTAGCGGGAGTAGGCAGTTCTTC.

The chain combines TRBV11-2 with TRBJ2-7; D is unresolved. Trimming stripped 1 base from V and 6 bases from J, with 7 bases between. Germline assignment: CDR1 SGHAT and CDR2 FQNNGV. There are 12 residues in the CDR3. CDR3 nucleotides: TGTGCCAGCAGCTTAGGCGGTGCCGAGCAGTACTTC. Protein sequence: CASSLGGAEQYF.

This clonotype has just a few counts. CDR3 sequence reads: CASRRGTVNTEAFF. Written as DNA, the CDR3 is TGTGCCAGCAGGCGGGGGACGGTGAACACTGAAGCTTTCTTT. The V gene is TRBV2, the J gene TRBJ1-1; D is perhaps TRBD1 (5 bases). The CDR3 spans 14 residues. Germline V gene lookup returns CDR1 SNHLY and CDR2 FYNNEI. V lost 6 bases and J lost 0, with 11 bases in between.

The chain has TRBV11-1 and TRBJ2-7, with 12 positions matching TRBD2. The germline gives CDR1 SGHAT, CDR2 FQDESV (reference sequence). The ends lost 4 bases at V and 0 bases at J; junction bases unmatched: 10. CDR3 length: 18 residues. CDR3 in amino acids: CASSWVTSGSGFSYEQYF. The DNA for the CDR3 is TGTGCCAGCAGCTGGGTGACTAGCGGGAGCGGGTTCTCCTACGAGCAGTACTTC.

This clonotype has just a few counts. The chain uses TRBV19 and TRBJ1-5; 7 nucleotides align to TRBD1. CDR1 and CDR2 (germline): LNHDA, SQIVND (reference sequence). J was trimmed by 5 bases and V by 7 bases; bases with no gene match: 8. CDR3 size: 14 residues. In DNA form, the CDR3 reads TGTGCCAGTAACGGGGACAGCCAATATCAGCCCCAGCATTTT. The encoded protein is CASNGDSQYQPQHF.